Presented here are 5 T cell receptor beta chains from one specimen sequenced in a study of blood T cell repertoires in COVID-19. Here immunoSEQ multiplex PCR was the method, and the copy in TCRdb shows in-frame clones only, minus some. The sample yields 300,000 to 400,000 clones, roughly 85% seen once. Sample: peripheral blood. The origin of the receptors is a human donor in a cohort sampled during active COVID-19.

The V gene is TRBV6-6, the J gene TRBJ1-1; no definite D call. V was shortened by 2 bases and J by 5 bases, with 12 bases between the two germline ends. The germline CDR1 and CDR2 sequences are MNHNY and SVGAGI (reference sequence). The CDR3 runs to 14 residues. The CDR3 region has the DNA TGTGCCAGCAGTTACGAGCGGAGGATGACTGAAGCTTTCTTT. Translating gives CASSYERRMTEAFF.

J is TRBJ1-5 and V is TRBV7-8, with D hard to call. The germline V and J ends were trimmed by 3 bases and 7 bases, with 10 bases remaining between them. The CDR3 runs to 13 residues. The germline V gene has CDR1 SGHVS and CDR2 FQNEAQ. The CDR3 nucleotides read TGTGCCAGCAGCTTTCGGGTCGGCCAGCCCCAGCATTTT. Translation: CASSFRVGQPQHF.

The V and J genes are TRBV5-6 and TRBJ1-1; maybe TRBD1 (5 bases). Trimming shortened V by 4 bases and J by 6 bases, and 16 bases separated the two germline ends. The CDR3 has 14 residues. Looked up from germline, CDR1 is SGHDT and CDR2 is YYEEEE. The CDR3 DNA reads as TGTGCCAGCAGCCGCCGGTGGGGGGATCCTGAAGCTTTCTTT. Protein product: CASSRRWGDPEAFF.

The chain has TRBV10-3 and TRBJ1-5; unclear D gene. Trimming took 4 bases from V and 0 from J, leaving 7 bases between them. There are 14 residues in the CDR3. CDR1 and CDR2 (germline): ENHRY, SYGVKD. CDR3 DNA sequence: TGTGCCATCAGTGGGTCCAATAGCAATCAGCCCCAGCATTTT. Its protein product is CAISGSNSNQPQHF.

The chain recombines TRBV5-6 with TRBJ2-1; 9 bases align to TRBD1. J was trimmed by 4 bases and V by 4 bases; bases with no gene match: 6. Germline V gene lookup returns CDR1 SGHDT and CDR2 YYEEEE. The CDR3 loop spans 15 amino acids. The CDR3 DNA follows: TGTGCCAGCAGCCCGGGACAGGGAATTTACAATGAGCAGTTCTTC. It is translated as CASSPGQGIYNEQFF. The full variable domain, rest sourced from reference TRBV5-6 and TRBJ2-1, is DAGVTQSPTHLIKTRGQQVTLRCSPKSGHDTVSWYQQALGQGPQFIFQYYEEEERQRGNFPDRFSGHQFPNYSSELNVNALLLGDSALYLCASSPGQGIYNEQFFGPGTRLTVL.